Listed below are T cell receptor beta chains from one sample, sequenced in a study of T cell responses to AZD1222 COVID-19 vaccine. Sequencing used immunoSEQ multiplex PCR; TCRdb keeps in-frame clones, though not all of them. This sample carries about 68,000 clones, approximately 80% of them seen once, and the ten largest clones take around 10%. The sample was peripheral blood, taken on day 0 of AZD1222 vaccination. These receptors all come from an adult in good health. Both conserved end residues are part of each CDR3. The D gene is left open where the match is weak. Clone size is stated in some rows and not others, as once, few, many or a class when expanded.

>TRBJ1-1|TRBV10-1|13|-|once
TGCGCCAGCAGCCCCGGGCCGAACACTGAAGCTTTCTTT
CASSPGPNTEAFF
>TRBJ1-4|TRBV4-3|15|-|-
TGCGCCAGCAGCCAAGGAGCCACAACTAATGAAAAACTGTTTTTT
CASSQGATTNEKLFF
>TRBJ1-2|TRBV2|15|-|-
TGTGCCAGCCAAAGACAGGATGTTTGGCCGTACGGCTACACCTTC
CASQRQDVWPYGYTF
>TRBJ1-2|TRBV10-1|16|-|-
TGCGCCAGCACACCTCGAGCGGCCGGGCTTAGCTATGGCTACACCTTC
CASTPRAAGLSYGYTF
>TRBJ1-5|TRBV12-3/TRBV12-4|13|TRBD1|-
TGTGCCAGCAGTACGCAGGGGGATCAGCCCCAGCATTTT
CASSTQGDQPQHF
>TRBJ2-7|TRBV28|12|-|-
TGTGCCAGATTCTTCGAAACCTACGAGCAGTACTTC
CARFFETYEQYF
>TRBJ2-5|TRBV5-6|16|TRBD2|-
TGTGCCAGCAGCGGCGGACTAGCGGGCATCCAAGAGACCCAGTACTTC
CASSGGLAGIQETQYF
>TRBJ2-7|TRBV20-1|11|-|-
TGCAGTGCTCAGGCCGGATACGAGCAGTACTTC
CSAQAGYEQYF
>TRBJ2-1|TRBV7-2|11|-|few
TGTGCCAGCAGCCTAGTCAGGGAGCAGTTCTTC
CASSLVREQFF
>TRBJ2-3|TRBV12-3/TRBV12-4|13|-|-
TGTGCCAGCAGTGACAGTAGCACAGATACGCAGTATTTT
CASSDSSTDTQYF
>TRBJ1-1|TRBV19|11|-|-
TGTGCCAGTAACCAGTACACTGAAGCTTTCTTT
CASNQYTEAFF
>TRBJ1-2|TRBV5-6|14|-|-
TGTGCCAGCAGCTTAGGGACGGAAAGCTATGGCTACACCTTC
CASSLGTESYGYTF
>TRBJ2-5|TRBV12-5|18|-|-
TGTGCTAGTGGTTTGCGAAAAGGGGGGAAAACACCCCAAGAGACCCAGTACTTC
CASGLRKGGKTPQETQYF
>TRBJ2-1|TRBV6-4|10|-|-
TGTGCCAGACTCTACAATGAGCAGTTCTTC
CARLYNEQFF
>TRBJ2-7|TRBV19|17|TRBD1|once
TGTGCCAGTAGTCCTCACCTGGGACAGGGGGGAGTCTACGAGCAGTACTTC
CASSPHLGQGGVYEQYF